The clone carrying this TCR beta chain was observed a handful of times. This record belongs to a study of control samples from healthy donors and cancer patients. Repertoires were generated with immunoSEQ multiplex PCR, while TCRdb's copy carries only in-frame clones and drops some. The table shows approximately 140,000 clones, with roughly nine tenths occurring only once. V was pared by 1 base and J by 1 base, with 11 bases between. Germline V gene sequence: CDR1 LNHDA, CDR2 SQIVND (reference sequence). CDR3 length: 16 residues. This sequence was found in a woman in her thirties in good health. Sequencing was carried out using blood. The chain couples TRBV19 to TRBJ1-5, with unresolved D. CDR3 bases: TGTGCCAGTAGTATAGTCCTGGGATCGAGCAATCAGCCCCAGCATTTT. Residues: CASSIVLGSSNQPQHF.